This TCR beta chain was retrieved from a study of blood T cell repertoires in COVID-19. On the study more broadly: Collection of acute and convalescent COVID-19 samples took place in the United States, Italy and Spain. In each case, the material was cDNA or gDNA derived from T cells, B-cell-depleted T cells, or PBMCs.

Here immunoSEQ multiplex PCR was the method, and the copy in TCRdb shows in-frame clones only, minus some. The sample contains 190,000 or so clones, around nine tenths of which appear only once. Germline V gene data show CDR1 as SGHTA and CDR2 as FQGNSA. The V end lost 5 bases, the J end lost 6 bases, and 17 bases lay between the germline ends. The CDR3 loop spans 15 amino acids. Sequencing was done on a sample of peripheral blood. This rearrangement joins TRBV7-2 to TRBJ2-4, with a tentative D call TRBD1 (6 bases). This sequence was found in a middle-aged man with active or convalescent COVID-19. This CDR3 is CASSVSFQGTNIQYF. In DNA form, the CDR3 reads TGTGCCAGCAGCGTCAGCTTCCAGGGGACAAACATTCAGTACTTC.